Listed below are T cell receptor beta chains from one sample, sequenced in a study of CD8 T cells in ankylosing spondylitis. TCRdb processed the 5' RACE reads anew with MiXCR; each CDR3 protein has one entry. The sample consists of about 800,000 distinct CDR3 sequences, 10% to 15% of them appearing once. The sequenced sample was blood, either unsorted or a sorted T cell fraction (not recorded which). These receptors were obtained from a male donor with ankylosing spondylitis. Each CDR3 is given with its conserved first and last residue. A D gene is named only where the DNA matches it firmly. Clone size appears in some rows only: once, few, many, or a class for an expanded clone.

CDR3: CASSAQSSYEQYF; DNA: TGTGCCAGCTCAGCCCAGAGCTCCTACGAGCAGTACTTC; D: .; J: TRBJ2-7; V: TRBV18; size: few
CDR3: CASSARGTSGTVNIQYF; DNA: TGTGCCAGCAGCGCTCGTGGGACTAGCGGGACGGTGAACATTCAGTACTTC; D: TRBD2; J: TRBJ2-4; V: TRBV9; size: few
CDR3: CSVGGQGYTGELFF; DNA: TGCAGCGTCGGGGGACAGGGATACACCGGGGAGCTGTTTTTT; D: TRBD1; J: TRBJ2-2; V: TRBV29-1; size: many
CDR3: CASSFGSSYEAFF; DNA: TGTGCCAGCAGCTTTGGGTCGTCATATGAAGCTTTCTTT; D: .; J: TRBJ1-1; V: TRBV11-3; size: .
CDR3: CASSRTSEITYEQYF; DNA: TGTGCCAGCAGCAGAACTAGCGAAATTACCTACGAGCAGTACTTC; D: TRBD2; J: TRBJ2-7; V: TRBV5-5; size: few
CDR3: CSARSQGNTIYF; DNA: TGCAGTGCCCGTTCACAGGGAAACACCATATATTTT; D: .; J: TRBJ1-3; V: TRBV20-1; size: .
CDR3: CSVRQFGGTEAFF; DNA: TGCAGCGTTAGACAGTTTGGGGGCACTGAAGCTTTCTTT; D: .; J: TRBJ1-1; V: TRBV29-1; size: .
CDR3: CASSPHPSDEQYF; DNA: TGTGCCAGCTCACCCCATCCCTCGGACGAGCAGTACTTC; D: .; J: TRBJ2-7; V: TRBV18; size: .
CDR3: CASTHRNLGAEAFF; DNA: TGTGCCAGCACCCACCGGAATTTAGGGGCTGAAGCTTTCTTT; D: .; J: TRBJ1-1; V: TRBV6-1; size: .
CDR3: CASSDPTRLASGELFF; DNA: TGTGCCAGCAGCGACCCCACCCGACTAGCGAGCGGGGAGCTGTTTTTT; D: TRBD2; J: TRBJ2-2; V: TRBV11-2; size: few
CDR3: CSAGTGGDSYGYTF; DNA: TGCAGTGCTGGTACAGGGGGCGATTCCTATGGCTACACCTTC; D: TRBD1; J: TRBJ1-2; V: TRBV20-1; size: many
CDR3: CAISPEGPGLGSFNGELFF; DNA: TGTGCCATCAGTCCCGAAGGACCGGGACTAGGTAGTTTTAACGGGGAGCTGTTTTTT; D: TRBD2; J: TRBJ2-2; V: TRBV10-3; size: few
CDR3: CASRFLAQSSTDTQYF; DNA: TGTGCCAGCAGGTTTCTAGCGCAATCTAGCACAGATACGCAGTATTTT; D: .; J: TRBJ2-3; V: TRBV6-5; size: .
CDR3: CASSSADRLENSPLHF; DNA: TGTGCCAGCAGTTCAGCCGACAGGCTAGAAAATTCACCCCTCCACTTT; D: .; J: TRBJ1-6; V: TRBV27; size: .
CDR3: CASSVDRPRSRYGYTF; DNA: TGTGCCAGCAGCGTAGATAGGCCCCGATCCCGATATGGCTACACCTTC; D: .; J: TRBJ1-2; V: TRBV9; size: many
CDR3: CASSRRIGGYQPTEAFF; DNA: TGTGCCAGCAGCCGGAGAATTGGCGGCTACCAACCTACTGAAGCTTTCTTT; D: .; J: TRBJ1-1; V: TRBV11-2; size: many
CDR3: CASSLTGVPEAFF; DNA: TGTGCCAGCAGTTTAACAGGGGTCCCTGAAGCTTTCTTT; D: TRBD1; J: TRBJ1-1; V: TRBV12-3/TRBV12-4; size: many
CDR3: CSATALDRSYEQYF; DNA: TGCAGTGCTACAGCCTTGGACAGGAGCTACGAGCAGTACTTC; D: TRBD1; J: TRBJ2-7; V: TRBV20-1; size: many
CDR3: CSAGTGAFYEQYF; DNA: TGCAGTGCTGGGACAGGGGCTTTCTACGAGCAGTACTTC; D: TRBD1; J: TRBJ2-7; V: TRBV20-1; size: .
CDR3: CASSYGLAGGENEQFF; DNA: TGTGCCAGCAGTTACGGCCTAGCGGGAGGTGAAAATGAGCAGTTCTTC; D: TRBD2; J: TRBJ2-1; V: TRBV6-2/TRBV6-3; size: few
CDR3: CASSQVAYGYTF; DNA: TGTGCCAGCAGCCAAGTGGCCTATGGCTACACCTTC; D: .; J: TRBJ1-2; V: TRBV4-2; size: few
CDR3: CASSQTGGVPNAFF; DNA: TGTGCCAGCAGCCAAACAGGGGGCGTCCCGAATGCTTTCTTT; D: TRBD1; J: TRBJ1-1; V: TRBV7-2; size: .
CDR3: CSASWRDEQYF; DNA: TGCAGTGCTAGTTGGAGGGACGAGCAGTACTTC; D: .; J: TRBJ2-7; V: TRBV20-1; size: few
CDR3: CSALARGETQYF; DNA: TGCAGTGCTCTAGCGCGAGGGGAGACCCAGTACTTC; D: .; J: TRBJ2-5; V: TRBV20-1; size: few
CDR3: CASSRSGGATTDTQYF; DNA: TGCGCCAGCAGCCGCTCAGGGGGGGCGACCACAGATACGCAGTATTTT; D: .; J: TRBJ2-3; V: TRBV5-1; size: .
CDR3: CASSISRTADTQYF; DNA: TGCGCCAGCAGCATATCCCGGACCGCAGATACGCAGTATTTT; D: .; J: TRBJ2-3; V: TRBV5-1; size: .
CDR3: CASSLLQPRTDTQYF; DNA: TGCGCCAGCAGCTTGCTCCAGCCCCGCACAGATACGCAGTATTTT; D: .; J: TRBJ2-3; V: TRBV5-1; size: many
CDR3: CASSQDRVVLGSNQPQHF; DNA: TGCGCCAGCAGCCAAGATCGGGTCGTCCTGGGTAGCAATCAGCCCCAGCATTTT; D: .; J: TRBJ1-5; V: TRBV4-3; size: .
CDR3: CASSYAGGARWAYEQYF; DNA: TGTGCCAGCAGTTATGCAGGAGGGGCGCGATGGGCCTACGAGCAGTACTTC; D: .; J: TRBJ2-7; V: TRBV6-2/TRBV6-3; size: few
CDR3: CSVRRTSGQITYNEQFF; DNA: TGCAGCGTAAGGAGGACCTCAGGCCAAATCACCTACAATGAGCAGTTCTTC; D: .; J: TRBJ2-1; V: TRBV29-1; size: few
CDR3: CASSSGQGRIYGYTF; DNA: TGTGCCAGCAGTTCAGGACAGGGTCGAATCTATGGCTACACCTTC; D: TRBD1; J: TRBJ1-2; V: TRBV12-3/TRBV12-4; size: once
CDR3: CASSLGGTVGNTIYF; DNA: TGTGCCAGCAGCTTAGGGGGGACAGTTGGAAACACCATATATTTT; D: TRBD1; J: TRBJ1-3; V: TRBV7-2; size: few
CDR3: CASSLAAGGNEQFF; DNA: TGCGCCAGCAGTCTCGCGGCAGGGGGCAATGAGCAGTTCTTC; D: TRBD1; J: TRBJ2-1; V: TRBV5-1; size: few
CDR3: CASSSGGARGNTIYF; DNA: TGTGCCAGCAGTTCTGGGGGGGCGAGAGGAAACACCATATATTTT; D: .; J: TRBJ1-3; V: TRBV12-3/TRBV12-4; size: .